The 7 T cell receptor beta chains below were found in one sample sequenced in a study of shared clonotypes between healthy human individuals. Clones were read by immunoSEQ multiplex PCR, and TCRdb kept only the in-frame ones, dropping some. Of 180,000 or so clones in the sample, 85% to 95% were seen once. Sequencing input: naive CD4+ T cells sorted from blood. Subset defined: CD45RA+ positively selected. Receptor source: a woman aged 25 to 45 in good health.

J is TRBJ2-5 and V is TRBV29-1; D is ambiguous. The CDR3 consists of 11 residues. The V end was cut by 6 bases, the J end by 5 bases, with 10 bases between. Germline values: CDR1 SQVTM, CDR2 ANQGSEA. The CDR3 nucleotides read TGCAGCGTCTCCGTGAGTGAGACCCAGTACTTC. Translation: CSVSVSETQYF.

V usage is TRBV20-1 and J usage is TRBJ2-1; D remains ambiguous. In germline, CDR1 is DFQATT, CDR2 SNEGSKA (reference sequence). There are 11 residues in the CDR3. The V gene lost 2 bases and the J gene lost 7 bases, with 6 bases spanning the gap. The CDR3 DNA reads as TGCAGTGCTAGAAGCGCGAATGAGCAGTTCTTC. This codes for CSARSANEQFF.

The chain links TRBV11-2 to TRBJ2-7; 15 nucleotides agree with TRBD2. V lost 5 bases, J lost 1 base, and 9 bases stayed unmatched. This CDR3 spans 18 amino acids. The germline gives CDR1 SGHAT, CDR2 FQNNGV. The CDR3, as DNA: TGTGCCAGCAGCCGGACTAGCGGGAGGGCCCTCAGGTCCTACGAGCAGTACTTC. This gives the protein CASSRTSGRALRSYEQYF.

This chain links TRBV28 with TRBJ2-7; 11 bases fit TRBD2. Germline CDR1 reads MDHEN; CDR2 reads SYDVKM. This CDR3 region has 16 residues. The V segment lost 8 bases and the J segment 1 base; nucleotides outside the gene matches: 10. CDR3 loop: CASGRAVAGGSYEQYF. CDR3 sequence (DNA): TGTGCCAGCGGTCGGGCGGTAGCGGGAGGGTCCTACGAGCAGTACTTC.

The J gene is TRBJ2-3, the V gene TRBV18; 8 positions agree with TRBD2. The CDR3 is made up of 15 amino acids. Germline CDR1 reads KGHSH; CDR2 reads LQKENI. Losses at the gene ends were 3 bases for V and 5 bases for J; bases not matched to a gene: 7. The CDR3 here is CASSPTGGPGDTQYF. The CDR3 DNA follows: TGTGCCAGCTCACCGACGGGAGGGCCCGGAGATACGCAGTATTTT.

This chain joins TRBV5-6 and TRBJ2-5; no definite D call. TRBJ2-7 matches the DNA end more closely, so the J call is doubtful. This CDR3 has 14 residues. CDR1 and CDR2 from the germline V gene are SGHDT and YYEEEE. The CDR3 spells CASSLSGGTYEQYF. The CDR3 DNA follows: TGTGCCAGCAGCTTGTCGGGCGGCACCTACGAGCAGTACTTC.

The chain joins TRBV19 to TRBJ2-1; 9 bases line up with TRBD2. Germline trimming cut 10 bases from V and 6 bases from J; bases unmatched to any gene: 13. The CDR3 extends over 15 amino acids. CDR1 and CDR2 from the germline V gene are LNHDA and SQIVND (reference sequence). The CDR3 loop reads CATERTSAQSNEQFF. CDR3 DNA sequence: TGTGCCACCGAACGGACTAGCGCCCAGAGCAATGAGCAGTTCTTC. The full variable domain, rest sourced from reference TRBV19 and TRBJ2-1, is DGGITQSPKYLFRKEGQNVTLSCEQNLNHDAMYWYRQDPGQGLRLIYYSQIVNDFQKGDIAEGYSVSREKKESFPLTVTSAQKNPTAFYLCATERTSAQSNEQFFGPGTRLTVL.